This T cell receptor (beta chain) stems from a study of blood T cell repertoires in COVID-19. About the research overall: Collection of acute and convalescent COVID-19 samples took place in the United States, Italy and Spain. In each case, the material was cDNA or gDNA derived from T cells, B-cell-depleted T cells, or PBMCs.

Per the study methods: Reference gene primer amplification yielded estimated nucleated cell counts. Libraries were prepared by immunoSEQ multiplex PCR; TCRdb keeps only in-frame clonotypes and omits some of them. D and trimming come from the DNA, and the V and J calls and clone size come from that table. The sample yields about 220,000 clones, 83% seen once. Germline values: CDR1 MNHEY, CDR2 SVGEGT. V shed 5 bases and J shed 0 bases, with 26 bases lying between them. The CDR3 totals 19 residues. Sequencing was performed on peripheral blood. The chain couples TRBV6-2 or TRBV6-3 to TRBJ2-7; D may be TRBD1 (7 bases). The TCR was taken from a middle-aged woman with active or convalescent COVID-19. CDR3 sequence (DNA): TGTGCCAGCAGTCAAATCGCGGGACAGAGTGGACTGAGCTCCTACGAGCAGTACTTC. It encodes CASSQIAGQSGLSSYEQYF.